A selection of T cell receptor beta chains follows, all from one sample in a study of blood T cells in healthy people across ages. TCRdb re-called the 5' RACE reads with MiXCR, one entry per CDR3 protein. Of over 1.5 million distinct CDR3 sequences listed, approximately 50% are singletons. Specimen: blood. The receptors originated from a woman in her thirties or forties in good health. Each CDR3 is given with its conserved first and last residue. D genes are given only for firm matches. Clone size, where shown, is once, few, many, or a class for clones that have expanded.

D,J,size,V,CDR3,DNA
TRBD1,TRBJ2-1,NA,TRBV6-5,CASNRDSNNEQFF,TGTGCCAGCAATCGGGACAGCAACAATGAGCAGTTCTTC
TRBD1,TRBJ1-2,few,TRBV4-1,CASSQGQGLRYGYTF,TGCGCCAGCAGCCAAGGACAGGGCTTACGCTATGGCTACACCTTC
NA,TRBJ1-2,NA,TRBV20-1,CGFDGYTF,TGCGGTTTTGATGGCTACACCTTC
NA,TRBJ2-7,many,TRBV29-1,CSVGQATSYEQYF,TGCAGCGTTGGACAGGCCACCTCCTACGAGCAGTACTTC
TRBD1,TRBJ2-5,few,TRBV5-1,CASSTPGQQETQYF,TGCGCCAGCAGCACACCGGGACAGCAAGAGACCCAGTACTTC
TRBD2,TRBJ2-1,NA,TRBV20-1,CSASPAGAYNEQFF,TGCAGTGCTAGTCCAGCGGGGGCCTACAATGAGCAGTTCTTC
TRBD1,TRBJ1-4,few,TRBV29-1,CSVEGTGGGKLFF,TGCAGCGTTGAAGGGACAGGGGGCGGAAAACTGTTTTTT
NA,TRBJ2-7,few,TRBV7-3,CASSLDPMGEQYF,TGTGCCAGCAGCTTAGACCCGATGGGCGAGCAGTACTTC
NA,TRBJ2-7,NA,TRBV6-2/TRBV6-3,CASTERSDEQYF,TGTGCCAGCACTGAGCGCTCGGACGAGCAGTACTTC
TRBD1,TRBJ1-6,once,TRBV5-6,CASRTGQTYNSPLHF,TGTGCCAGCAGGACAGGGCAGACCTATAATTCACCCCTCCACTTT
NA,TRBJ2-4,NA,TRBV21-1,CASSINSEIRNIQYF,TGTGCCAGCAGCATAAACTCAGAAATTCGGAACATTCAGTACTTC
NA,TRBJ1-2,NA,TRBV18,CASSPINPSVSYGYTF,TGTGCCAGCTCACCAATCAATCCCTCGGTTTCCTATGGCTACACCTTC
TRBD1,TRBJ1-2,few,TRBV10-3,CASSTGNDVYGYTF,TGTGCCTCGTCGACAGGGAATGACGTCTATGGCTACACCTTC
NA,TRBJ2-1,NA,TRBV11-1,CASSLVEGPTSNEQFF,TGTGCCAGCAGCTTAGTTGAGGGGCCGACGTCTAATGAGCAGTTCTTC
NA,TRBJ2-3,NA,TRBV20-1,CSARGGGGGGADTQYF,TGCAGTGCTAGAGGAGGGGGCGGGGGCGGAGCAGATACGCAGTATTTT
NA,TRBJ2-7,NA,TRBV6-4,CASSPGSKEQYF,TGTGCCAGCAGTCCCGGCTCGAAAGAGCAGTACTTC
TRBD1,TRBJ2-5,few,TRBV15,CATSGTNRGETQYF,TGTGCCACCAGCGGAACAAACAGGGGGGAGACCCAGTACTTC
NA,TRBJ2-7,many,TRBV28,CASSFHRGSPSSYEQYF,TGTGCCAGCAGCTTCCACCGGGGTAGTCCCTCCTCCTACGAGCAGTACTTC
TRBD1,TRBJ1-2,NA,TRBV20-1,CSASTRGQSDGYTF,TGCAGTGCTAGTACCAGGGGGCAGTCGGATGGCTACACCTTC
NA,TRBJ2-6,NA,TRBV4-3,CASSQGYARGTGANVLTF,TGCGCCAGCAGCCAAGGTTATGCCAGGGGCACTGGGGCCAACGTCCTGACTTTC
TRBD1,TRBJ1-5,NA,TRBV27,CASKTGGNQPQHF,TGTGCCAGCAAAACAGGGGGCAATCAGCCCCAGCATTTT
TRBD2,TRBJ2-6,NA,TRBV5-1,CASSLVSSGGRSGANVLTF,TGCGCCAGCAGCTTGGTCTCTAGCGGGGGCCGTTCGGGGGCCAACGTCCTGACTTTC
TRBD2,TRBJ2-5,few,TRBV5-1,CASSLSSAGGETQYF,TGCGCCAGCAGCTTGAGTTCAGCGGGGGGAGAGACCCAGTACTTC
TRBD2,TRBJ2-1,few,TRBV7-9,CASSSIAGAYNEQFF,TGTGCCAGCAGTTCGATAGCGGGAGCTTACAATGAGCAGTTCTTC